A single T cell receptor (beta chain) is shown here with its context. V lost 0 bases and J lost 6; bases outside the gene matches: 9. This CDR3 spans 18 amino acids. Germline CDR1 and CDR2: LGHNA and YNFKEQ. This entry comes from a study of beta chain features in type 1 diabetes. Expressed TCRB transcripts were sequenced because the entire RNA isolate underwent reverse transcription. Sequenced by immunoSEQ multiplex PCR; TCRdb stores in-frame clones only, minus some. The repertoire includes 620,000 or so clones, around a sixth of them detected once, and approximately 0.087% sits in the top ten. The sequenced sample was naive CD4+ T cells from blood. The TCR was taken from a man younger than 30 in good health. The V gene is TRBV4-2, the J gene TRBJ2-5; 14 bases are a match to TRBD2. CDR3 protein: CASSQDSGLAGGYQTQYF. The CDR3 coding sequence is TGTGCCAGCAGCCAAGATTCTGGACTAGCGGGGGGCTACCAGACCCAGTACTTC.